These 23 T cell receptor beta chains came from one sample sequenced in a study of cytotoxic CD8 clonotypes in ibrutinib-treated CLL. Sequencing used immunoSEQ multiplex PCR; TCRdb keeps in-frame clones, though not all of them. The table shows tens of thousands of clones, with around 80% occurring only once. Sequencing used PBMCs, obtained before ibrutinib treatment. These receptors came from a human donor with chronic lymphocytic leukemia.

The chain carries TRBV18 and TRBJ2-5; D gene unclear. Trimming took 3 bases from V and 3 from J, leaving 11 bases between them. CDR3 size: 14 residues. Germline CDR1 KGHSH, CDR2 LQKENI. DNA for the CDR3: TGTGCCAGCTCACCCCGCTCCCGAGAAGAGACCCAGTACTTC. Protein sequence: CASSPRSREETQYF. Full variable domain (missing parts from reference TRBV18 and TRBJ2-5): NAGVMQNPRHLVRRRGQEARLRCSPMKGHSHVYWYRQLPEEGLKFMVYLQKENIIDESGMPKERFSAEFPKEGPSILRIQQVVRGDSAAYFCASSPRSREETQYFGPGTRLLVL.

The CDR3 DNA sequence: TGTGCCAGTTCAGACAGGGGGAACACCGGGGAGCTGTTTTTT. Encoded protein: CASSDRGNTGELFF. The chain combines TRBV19 with TRBJ2-2, with TRBD1 matching over 8 bases. This CDR3 region has 14 residues. The ends lost 8 bases at V and 1 base at J; junction bases unmatched: 3. The germline V gene has CDR1 LNHDA and CDR2 SQIVND (reference sequence).

The chain carries TRBV4-1 and TRBJ1-2; the match to TRBD1 covers 7 bases. V shed 3 bases and J 1 base; nucleotides not matched to a gene: 2. Germline V lookup: CDR1 MGHRA, CDR2 YSYEKL. This CDR3 comprises 14 residues. In nucleotides, the CDR3 is TGCGCCAGCAGCCAGGGGGACAGTAACTATGGCTACACCTTC. Encoded protein: CASSQGDSNYGYTF.

The chain links TRBV30 to TRBJ2-1; D is perhaps TRBD2 (6 bases). V was shortened by 0 bases and J by 4 bases, with 13 bases between the two germline ends. Looked up from germline, CDR1 is GTSNPN and CDR2 is SVGIG (reference sequence). The CDR3 sequence is 15 residues long. CDR3 loop: CAWSVSLAVYNEQFF. The CDR3 nucleotides are TGTGCCTGGAGTGTATCACTAGCCGTATACAATGAGCAGTTCTTC.

V gene TRBV7-9 combines with J gene TRBJ1-1; D not certain. From germline, CDR1 is SEHNR and CDR2 FQNEAQ (reference sequence). The germline V and J ends were trimmed by 7 bases and 6 bases, with 15 bases remaining between them. The CDR3 covers 13 residues. The CDR3 sequence is CASTRMGFAEAFF. CDR3 nucleotide sequence: TGTGCCAGCACCAGAATGGGGTTCGCTGAAGCTTTCTTT.

This CDR3 reads CASSPRNAGQTIYGYTF. CDR3 coding DNA: TGTGCCAGCTCACCACGGAATGCGGGACAGACGATATATGGCTACACCTTC. The V call is TRBV18, the J call TRBJ1-2; 7 bases fit TRBD1. The CDR3 totals 17 residues. V dropped 1 base and J dropped 5; count of bases not matched to a gene: 13. In germline, CDR1 is KGHSH, CDR2 LQKENI.

This clone was recorded a few times. The chain carries TRBV10-3 and TRBJ1-6, with TRBD1 matching over 8 bases. Germline V CDR1 and CDR2: ENHRY, SYGVKD. The junction had 8 bases not matched to a gene; V was cut back by 9 bases and J by 7 bases. The CDR3 has 14 residues. The CDR3 loop reads CAIKAGQENSPLHF. The CDR3 DNA is TGTGCCATTAAGGCGGGACAGGAAAATTCACCCCTCCACTTT.

This clone occurred a few times. The CDR3 spells CASSTGQQETQYF. CDR3 DNA: TGTGCCAGCTCAACAGGACAGCAAGAGACCCAGTACTTC. This chain uses TRBV18 with TRBJ2-5; perhaps TRBD1 as D (6 bases). Trimming took 5 bases from V and 2 from J, leaving 9 bases between them. The CDR3 spans 13 residues. CDR1 is KGHSH and CDR2 is LQKENI in the germline V gene.

This clone was counted between two and nine times. The chain employs TRBV2 and TRBJ1-2, with D perhaps TRBD1 (6 bases). Germline V gene lookup returns CDR1 SNHLY and CDR2 FYNNEI. This CDR3 comprises 13 residues. V was shortened by 6 bases and J by 2 bases, with 10 bases between the two germline ends. The CDR3 is CASRPDRNYGYTF. CDR3 bases: TGTGCCAGCAGACCTGACAGGAACTATGGCTACACCTTC.

This clone was detected a few times. The J gene is TRBJ2-2, the V gene TRBV19; TRBD1 agrees at 8 bases. Germline CDR1 LNHDA, CDR2 SQIVND (reference sequence). This CDR3 comprises 15 residues. V trimming: 1 base; J trimming: 8 bases; junction bases outside the gene matches: 6. In nucleotides, the CDR3 is TGTGCCAGTAGTATAGGAAACCAGGGGGCAGGGGAGCTGTTTTTT. It codes for CASSIGNQGAGELFF.

This chain connects TRBV7-9 to TRBJ1-6, with D uncertain. Germline V CDR1 and CDR2: SEHNR, FQNEAQ (reference sequence). Trimming removed 1 base from V and 0 bases from J, with 7 bases in between. The CDR3 has 16 amino acids. CDR3 sequence reads: CASSLGVGSYNSPLHF. In DNA form, the CDR3 reads TGTGCCAGCAGCTTAGGGGTTGGCTCCTATAATTCACCCCTCCACTTT.

The chain has TRBV11-1 and TRBJ2-1; no definite D call. Trimming took off 3 bases at V and 0 bases at J, with 12 bases between the two ends. The CDR3 is 16 amino acids. The V gene's germline CDR1 is SGHAT and CDR2 FQDESV (reference sequence). The CDR3 DNA is TGTGCCAGCAGCTTTTCGGCGTTTAGCTCCTACAATGAGCAGTTCTTC. It translates to CASSFSAFSSYNEQFF.

The V gene is TRBV7-8, the J gene TRBJ2-7; D gene unclear. Germline lookup yields CDR1 SGHVS and CDR2 FQNEAQ. The CDR3 is made up of 13 amino acids. Trimming shortened V by 4 bases and J by 5 bases, and 12 bases separated the two germline ends. In DNA, the CDR3 is TGTGCCAGCAGCTCAAATTACAGAAACGAGCAGTACTTC. Encoded protein: CASSSNYRNEQYF. Together with reference TRBV7-8 and TRBJ2-7, the CDR3 gives the full variable domain: GAGVSQSPRYKVAKRGQDVALRCDPISGHVSLFWYQQALGQGPEFLTYFQNEAQLDKSGLPSDRFFAERPEGSVSTLKIQRTQQEDSAVYLCASSSNYRNEQYFGPGTRLTVT.

This clone was counted a single time. The chain recombines TRBV21-1 with TRBJ1-4; the table names TRBD1, a call not compared with the DNA. TRBV21-1 is annotated as a pseudogene. This CDR3 is built from 14 residues. CDR3 coding DNA: TGTGCCAGCAGCTCAGGGGGCGGGAATGAAAAACTGTTTTTT. It yields the protein CASSSGGGNEKLFF.

This chain connects TRBV6-1 to TRBJ2-1, with 8 bases matching TRBD1. The CDR3 consists of 16 residues. Trimming took 2 bases from V and 1 from J; bases not matched to a gene: 4. CDR1 and CDR2 from the germline V gene are MNHNS and SASEGT. The CDR3 is CASSEQGAGSYNEQFF. CDR3 DNA: TGTGCCAGCAGTGAACAGGGGGCTGGGTCCTACAATGAGCAGTTCTTC.

The chain links TRBV27 to TRBJ2-1; D is ambiguous. V lost 3 bases and J lost 7, with 13 bases in between. CDR1 MNHEY and CDR2 SMNVEV come from the germline V gene (reference sequence). CDR3 length equals 14 residues. In DNA form, the CDR3 reads TGTGCCAGCAGTTTGGCGCCACTGGGGAATGAGCAGTTCTTC. Encoded protein: CASSLAPLGNEQFF.

The V and J genes are TRBV9 and TRBJ2-3; 9 bases are a match to TRBD2. Germline lookup yields CDR1 SGDLS and CDR2 YYNGEE. The ends lost 3 bases at V and 4 bases at J; junction bases unmatched: 6. CDR3 size: 15 residues. CDR3 in DNA: TGTGCCAGCAGCGGCGGGGGGGCTGGCCCAGATACGCAGTATTTT. This codes for CASSGGGAGPDTQYF.

The rearrangement links TRBV6-1 to TRBJ1-3, with 8 bases that match TRBD1. After removal of 7 bases from V and 0 bases from J, the junction contained 5 bases not matched to a gene. From germline, CDR1 is MNHNS and CDR2 SASEGT. The CDR3 totals 15 residues. The CDR3 reads CASNHRGFSGNTIYF. The CDR3, as DNA: TGTGCCAGCAACCACAGGGGGTTCTCTGGAAACACCATATATTTT.

V gene TRBV7-8 combines with J gene TRBJ1-1; possibly TRBD1 for D (5 bases). V gave up 1 base and J gave up 7 bases, with 16 bases separating them. Germline CDR1 and CDR2: SGHVS and FQNEAQ. The CDR3 is 15 amino acids. The DNA of the CDR3 is TGTGCCAGCAGCTTAGTCGGCGGAGGGGCCTATGAAGCTTTCTTT. It codes for CASSLVGGGAYEAFF.

This clone was picked up a small number of times. CDR3 protein: CASSAGLGAYGYTF. The CDR3 nucleotides are TGTGCCAGCAGCGCAGGGCTAGGGGCCTATGGCTACACCTTC. This chain uses TRBV9 with TRBJ1-2; perhaps TRBD1 as D (5 bases). The V end was cut by 3 bases, the J end by 4 bases, with 13 bases between. Germline assignment: CDR1 SGDLS and CDR2 YYNGEE. This CDR3 is built from 14 residues.

This clone turned up a few times. The rearrangement uses TRBV27 and TRBJ2-2; D remains unclear. V was shortened by 3 bases and J by 2 bases, with 10 bases between the two germline ends. This CDR3 spans 15 amino acids. The germline V gene encodes CDR1 MNHEY and CDR2 SMNVEV (reference sequence). DNA of the CDR3: TGTGCCAGCAGTTTCGATATCAGTAACACCGGGGAGCTGTTTTTT. It encodes CASSFDISNTGELFF.

V and J are TRBV6-6 and TRBJ2-1; the match to TRBD2 covers 13 bases. Looked up from germline, CDR1 is MNHNY and CDR2 is SVGAGI (reference sequence). J gave up 8 bases and V 6 bases, and 7 bases lay outside the gene matches. The CDR3 consists of 15 residues. The CDR3 loop reads CASSRLAGGGDEQFF. The CDR3 DNA sequence: TGTGCCAGCAGCAGACTAGCGGGAGGTGGTGATGAGCAGTTCTTC.

This chain links TRBV9 with TRBJ2-5, with 9 bases lining up with TRBD1. The CDR3 length is 15 residues. Germline V gene sequence: CDR1 SGDLS, CDR2 YYNGEE. V shed 3 bases, J shed 5 bases, and the junction held 8 bases outside the gene matches. The DNA of the CDR3 is TGTGCCAGCAGCGATACAGGGGGCGCGGATGAGACCCAGTACTTC. Translation gives CASSDTGGADETQYF.